One sample yielded the 23 T cell receptor beta chains listed below, sequenced in a study of shared clonotypes between healthy human individuals. The assay was immunoSEQ multiplex PCR, and TCRdb's table has in-frame clones only and misses some. The data contain over 700,000 clones, just under 75% of them seen just once; the ten biggest clones take up approximately 1.7%. The sequenced sample was memory CD4+ T cells sorted from blood. Subset indicated: CD45RA-negative fraction. The receptors come from a woman aged 25 to 39 in good health.

The chain recombines TRBV11-2 with TRBJ2-7; 10 bases are shared with TRBD2. The CDR3 is 15 amino acids. From germline, CDR1 is SGHAT and CDR2 FQNNGV. Germline trimming cut 5 bases from V and 0 bases from J; bases unmatched to any gene: 4. The CDR3 coding sequence is TGTGCCAGCAGCATCTCTAGCGGGAGCTCCTACGAGCAGTACTTC. Protein: CASSISSGSSYEQYF. Variable domain in full (rest from reference TRBV11-2 and TRBJ2-7): EAGVAQSPRYKIIEKRQSVAFWCNPISGHATLYWYQQILGQGPKLLIQFQNNGVVDDSQLPKDRFSAERLKGVDSTLKIQPAKLEDSAVYLCASSISSGSSYEQYFGPGTRLTVT.

The CDR3 loop reads CASNEDGRPPGEQFF. The CDR3 bases are TGCGCCAGCAATGAAGACGGGAGGCCCCCTGGTGAGCAGTTCTTC. The rearrangement links TRBV5-1 to TRBJ2-1, with 7 nucleotides matching TRBD2. The CDR3 is 15 amino acids. Losses at the gene ends were 6 bases for V and 9 bases for J; bases not matched to a gene: 15. CDR1 is SGHRS, CDR2 YFSETQ, per germline.

This chain joins TRBV4-1 and TRBJ1-3, with D maybe TRBD1 (5 bases). Germline V CDR1 and CDR2: MGHRA, YSYEKL. The CDR3 is 17 amino acids. The V end was cut by 1 base, the J end by 0 bases, with 13 bases between. The CDR3 region is CASSQGGKGSSGNTIYF. CDR3 bases: TGCGCCAGCAGCCAAGGGGGGAAGGGTTCCTCTGGAAACACCATATATTTT.

The rearrangement uses TRBV21-1 and TRBJ1-2. TRBV21-1 is a documented pseudogene. The CDR3 consists of 13 residues. The CDR3 sequence is CASSKVTRYGYTF. CDR3 coding DNA: TGTGCCAGCAGCAAAGTGACCCGCTATGGCTACACCTTC.

This clone was found a few times. This chain uses TRBV14 with TRBJ1-2; TRBD1 matches 7 bases. The CDR3 loop spans 13 amino acids. Trimming removed 1 base from V and 11 bases from J; junction bases left unmatched: 7. Germline assignment: CDR1 SGHDN and CDR2 FVKESK. CDR3 coding DNA: TGTGCCAGCAGCCAAGCCCGGGACAGAGGGTACACCTTC. This translates into CASSQARDRGYTF.

This clone has more than one count but fewer than ten. The chain carries TRBV5-1 and TRBJ2-1, with 9 bases aligning to TRBD2. The CDR3 loop spans 16 amino acids. The V segment lost 2 bases and the J segment 4 bases; nucleotides outside the gene matches: 7. Germline CDR1 SGHRS, CDR2 YFSETQ. CDR3: CASSFREAGGYNEQFF. CDR3 in DNA: TGCGCCAGCAGCTTTCGAGAAGCGGGAGGATACAATGAGCAGTTCTTC.

The rearrangement links TRBV28 to TRBJ1-1, with 10 bases lining up with TRBD1. This CDR3 comprises 15 residues. Germline V lookup: CDR1 MDHEN, CDR2 SYDVKM. Unmatched junction bases numbered 7, after V lost 6 bases and J lost 3 bases. CDR3 sequence reads: CASSTGTGAYTEAFF. As DNA, the CDR3 is TGTGCCAGCAGCACCGGGACAGGGGCTTACACTGAAGCTTTCTTT. Together with reference TRBV28 and TRBJ1-1, the CDR3 gives the full variable domain: DVKVTQSSRYLVKRTGEKVFLECVQDMDHENMFWYRQDPGLGLRLIYFSYDVKMKEKGDIPEGYSVSREKKERFSLILESASTNQTSMYLCASSTGTGAYTEAFFGQGTRLTVV.

The chain combines TRBV28 with TRBJ2-3; 8 positions agree with TRBD2. The length of the CDR3 is 18 residues. Trimming took 6 bases from V and 6 from J; bases not matched to a gene: 20. Per germline, CDR1 MDHEN and CDR2 SYDVKM. The DNA of the CDR3 is TGTGCCAGCAGCCGAAATCTATGGCGGGAGGAAATTAAGGATACGCAGTATTTT. This encodes CASSRNLWREEIKDTQYF.

Here the CDR3 reads CASSLGQPQETQYF. CDR3 DNA: TGTGCCAGCAGCCTGGGACAGCCGCAAGAGACCCAGTACTTC. V is TRBV9 and J is TRBJ2-5; 7 bases match TRBD1. V was clipped by 4 bases and J by 2 bases; unmatched bases: 5. CDR3 length: 14 amino acids. Germline assignment: CDR1 SGDLS and CDR2 YYNGEE.

The chain joins TRBV4-2 to TRBJ2-1; 7 bases align to TRBD1. With V trimmed by 7 bases and J by 0 bases, 6 bases remained unmatched. CDR1 and CDR2 (germline): LGHNA, YNFKEQ. The CDR3 has 15 amino acids. The CDR3 DNA reads as TGTGCCAGCAAGAGGGGGCTGAGCTCCTACAATGAGCAGTTCTTC. This gives the protein CASKRGLSSYNEQFF.

This clone was counted only a few times. The rearrangement links TRBV27 to TRBJ2-7; TRBD2 matches 7 bases. From germline, CDR1 is MNHEY and CDR2 SMNVEV (reference sequence). The V and J ends lost 0 bases and 8 bases, in that order; junction bases with no gene match: 10. This CDR3 is built from 15 residues. CDR3: CASSLSRASGLQQYF. DNA for the CDR3: TGTGCCAGCAGTTTATCGAGGGCTAGCGGCCTGCAGCAGTACTTC.

This clone was seen once. Other nucleotide sequences in the sample specify the same CDR3. Written as DNA, the CDR3 is TGTGCCAGCAGCTTAGCTAGCGGGGGATACAATGAGCAGTTCTTC. Protein: CASSLASGGYNEQFF. This chain connects TRBV7-9 to TRBJ2-1; 9 bases agree with TRBD2. The CDR3 spans 15 residues. Germline lookup yields CDR1 SEHNR and CDR2 FQNEAQ (reference sequence). V shed 0 bases, J shed 4 bases, and the junction held 1 base outside the gene matches.

The chain uses TRBV30 and TRBJ1-1; the D is unclear. This CDR3 spans 11 amino acids. Trimming took off 2 bases at V and 6 bases at J, with 7 bases between the two ends. The germline V gene encodes CDR1 GTSNPN and CDR2 SVGIG (reference sequence). CDR3 bases: TGTGCCTGGAGTACCACCTCTGAAGCTTTCTTT. The encoded protein is CAWSTTSEAFF.

The V gene is TRBV2, the J gene TRBJ2-5; D gene uncertain. The CDR3 loop spans 14 amino acids. V gave up 8 bases and J gave up 2 bases, with 15 bases separating them. CDR1 and CDR2 from the germline V gene are SNHLY and FYNNEI. The CDR3 region is CASSKRQAQETQYF. The CDR3 DNA reads as TGTGCCAGCTCTAAAAGACAAGCGCAAGAGACCCAGTACTTC.

Remarks on this clone: Distinct nucleotide sequences in the sample also encode this CDR3. The V gene is TRBV19, the J gene TRBJ2-2; D unclear. CDR1 is LNHDA, CDR2 SQIVND, per germline (reference sequence). The CDR3 loop spans 14 amino acids. V shed 3 bases and J shed 6 bases, with 11 bases lying between them. The CDR3 protein is CASSIRTAPGELFF. CDR3 DNA sequence: TGTGCCAGTAGTATCAGAACTGCACCCGGGGAGCTGTTTTTT.

The CDR3 DNA is TGCGCCAGCAATCTATCAGGAGGGGCGGGGGATGAAAAACTGTTTTTT. Translating gives CASNLSGGAGDEKLFF. This sequence joins TRBV23-1 and TRBJ1-4; tentatively, D is TRBD1 (5 bases). TRBV23-1 is filed as an ORF, its function uncertain. This CDR3 contains 16 residues. V was cut by 7 bases and J by 6 bases, with 21 bases left in between.

The chain joins TRBV7-8 to TRBJ1-1, with a tentative D call TRBD1 (5 bases). Trimming stripped 0 bases from V and 4 bases from J, with 6 bases between. The CDR3 has 13 residues. CDR1 and CDR2 (germline): SGHVS, FQNEAQ. DNA for the CDR3: TGTGCCAGCAGCTTAGCAGGGGTCACTGAAGCTTTCTTT. It encodes CASSLAGVTEAFF.

This clone has more than one count but fewer than ten. CDR3 in amino acids: CASSQAGTGADNEQFF. As DNA, the CDR3 is TGTGCCAGCAGCCAGGCGGGGACAGGGGCTGACAATGAGCAGTTCTTC. The J gene is TRBJ2-1, the V gene TRBV7-2; 10 positions agree with TRBD1. Germline V gives CDR1 SGHTA, CDR2 FQGNSA. J was trimmed by 5 bases and V by 5 bases; bases with no gene match: 9. The CDR3 is 16 residues long.

The chain links TRBV7-2 to TRBJ2-1, with D unresolved. CDR1 SGHTA and CDR2 FQGNSA come from the germline V gene. This CDR3 is built from 15 residues. Trimming removed 1 base at V and 8 bases at J, with 15 bases between. The CDR3 here is CASSLVFASKDEQFF. Here the CDR3 DNA reads TGTGCCAGCAGCTTAGTCTTCGCTAGTAAGGATGAGCAGTTCTTC.

This clone was counted a few times. This sample also contains other DNA sequences that code for the same CDR3. The J gene is TRBJ2-7, the V gene TRBV7-9, with 9 bases matching TRBD2. The CDR3 has 14 amino acids. Germline lookup yields CDR1 SEHNR and CDR2 FQNEAQ (reference sequence). V shed 1 base, J shed 4 bases, and the junction held 2 bases outside the gene matches. The CDR3 sequence is CASSLEGLAYEQYF. CDR3 coding DNA: TGTGCCAGCAGCTTAGAGGGACTAGCTTACGAGCAGTACTTC.

The rearrangement uses TRBV4-2 and TRBJ2-3, with TRBD1 as a possible D gene (6 bases). Trimming left V 1 base short and J 5 bases short, with 13 bases between. Germline V gives CDR1 LGHNA, CDR2 YNFKEQ. This CDR3 is 15 amino acids long. DNA of the CDR3: TGTGCCAGCAGCCAAGTGAAGACAGGAGGAGATACGCAGTATTTT. It yields the protein CASSQVKTGGDTQYF.

This chain uses TRBV6-4 with TRBJ2-1; D may be TRBD1 or TRBD2 (5 bases each). The CDR3 length is 12 residues. Germline V gene lookup returns CDR1 MRHNA and CDR2 SNTAGT. V was trimmed by 2 bases and J by 12 bases, leaving 11 bases between them. This chain's CDR3 is CASSDRTGGQFF. CDR3 sequence (DNA): TGTGCCAGCAGTGACCGGACTGGGGGGCAGTTCTTC.

The chain recombines TRBV11-2 with TRBJ2-3, with a weak D call TRBD1 (5 bases). Trimming removed 4 bases at V and 2 bases at J, with 19 bases between. This CDR3 is 17 amino acids long. Germline values: CDR1 SGHAT, CDR2 FQNNGV. The CDR3 sequence is CASSSPRAKTVTDTQYF. CDR3 nucleotide sequence: TGTGCCAGCAGCTCCCCCCGGGCTAAGACAGTCACAGATACGCAGTATTTT.